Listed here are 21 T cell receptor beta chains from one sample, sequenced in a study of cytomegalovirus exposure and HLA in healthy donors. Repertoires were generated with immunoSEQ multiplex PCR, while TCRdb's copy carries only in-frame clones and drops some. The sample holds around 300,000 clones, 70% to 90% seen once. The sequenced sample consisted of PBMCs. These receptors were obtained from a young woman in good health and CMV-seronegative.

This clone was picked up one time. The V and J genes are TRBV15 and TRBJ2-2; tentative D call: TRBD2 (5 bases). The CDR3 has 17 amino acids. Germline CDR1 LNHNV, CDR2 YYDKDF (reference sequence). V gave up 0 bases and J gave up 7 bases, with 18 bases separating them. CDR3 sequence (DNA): TGTGCCACCAGCAGAGATAGATTTCCCGACTACGGCGGGGAGCTGTTTTTT. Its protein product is CATSRDRFPDYGGELFF.

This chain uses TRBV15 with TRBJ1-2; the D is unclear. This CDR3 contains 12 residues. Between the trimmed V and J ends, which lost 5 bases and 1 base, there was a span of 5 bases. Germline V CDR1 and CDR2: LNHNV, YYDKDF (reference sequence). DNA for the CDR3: TGTGCCACCAGCCCTAATAACTATGGCTACACCTTC. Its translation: CATSPNNYGYTF.

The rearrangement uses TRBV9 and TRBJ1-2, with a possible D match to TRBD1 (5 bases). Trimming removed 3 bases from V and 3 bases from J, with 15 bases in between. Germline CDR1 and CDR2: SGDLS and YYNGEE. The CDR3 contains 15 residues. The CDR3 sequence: CASSGNLRVHYGYTF. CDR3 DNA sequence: TGTGCCAGCAGCGGGAACCTCAGGGTGCACTATGGCTACACCTTC. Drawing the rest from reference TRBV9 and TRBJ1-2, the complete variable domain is DSGVTQTPKHLITATGQRVTLRCSPRSGDLSVYWYQQSLDQGLQFLIQYYNGEERAKGNILERFSAQQFPDLHSELNLSSLELGDSALYFCASSGNLRVHYGYTFGSGTRLTVV.

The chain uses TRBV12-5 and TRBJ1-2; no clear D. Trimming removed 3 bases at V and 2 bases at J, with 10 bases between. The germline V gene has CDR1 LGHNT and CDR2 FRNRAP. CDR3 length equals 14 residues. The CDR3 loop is CASGFGTENYGYTF. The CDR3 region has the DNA TGTGCTAGTGGTTTTGGTACAGAGAACTATGGCTACACCTTC.

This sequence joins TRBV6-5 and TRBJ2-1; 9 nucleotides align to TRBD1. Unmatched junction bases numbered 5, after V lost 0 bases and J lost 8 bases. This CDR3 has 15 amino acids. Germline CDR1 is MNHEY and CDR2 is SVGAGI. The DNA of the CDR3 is TGTGCCAGCAGTTACTCGAAACAGGGGGCCTATGAGCAGTTCTTC. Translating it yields CASSYSKQGAYEQFF.

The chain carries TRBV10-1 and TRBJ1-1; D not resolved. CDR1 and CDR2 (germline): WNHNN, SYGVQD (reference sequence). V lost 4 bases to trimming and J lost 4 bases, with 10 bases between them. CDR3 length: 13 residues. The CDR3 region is CASSGQRGTEAFF. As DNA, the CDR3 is TGCGCCAGCAGTGGCCAACGGGGCACTGAAGCTTTCTTT.

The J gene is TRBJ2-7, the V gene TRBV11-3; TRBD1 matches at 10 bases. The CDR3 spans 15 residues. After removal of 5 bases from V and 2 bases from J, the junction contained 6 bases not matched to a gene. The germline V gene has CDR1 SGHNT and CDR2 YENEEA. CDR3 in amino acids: CASSPAGTGAYEQYF. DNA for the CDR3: TGTGCCAGCAGCCCCGCGGGGACAGGGGCCTACGAGCAGTACTTC. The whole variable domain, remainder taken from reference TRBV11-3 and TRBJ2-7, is EAGVVQSPRYKIIEKKQPVAFWCNPISGHNTLYWYLQNLGQGPELLIRYENEEAVDDSQLPKDRFSAERLKGVDSTLKIQPAELGDSAVYLCASSPAGTGAYEQYFGPGTRLTVT.

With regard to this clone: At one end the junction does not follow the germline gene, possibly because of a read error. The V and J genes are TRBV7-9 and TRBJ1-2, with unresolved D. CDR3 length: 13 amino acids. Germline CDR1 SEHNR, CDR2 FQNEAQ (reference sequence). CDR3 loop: CASTLPVSYGYTF. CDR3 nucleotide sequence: TGTGCCAGCACCTTACCTGTCTCGTATGGCTACACCTTC. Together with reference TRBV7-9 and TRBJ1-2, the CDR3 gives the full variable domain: DTGVSQNPRHKITKRGQNVTFRCDPISEHNRLYWYRQTLGQGPEFLTYFQNEAQLEKSRLLSDRFSAERPKGSFSTLEIQRTEQGDSAMYLCASTLPVSYGYTFGSGTRLTVV.

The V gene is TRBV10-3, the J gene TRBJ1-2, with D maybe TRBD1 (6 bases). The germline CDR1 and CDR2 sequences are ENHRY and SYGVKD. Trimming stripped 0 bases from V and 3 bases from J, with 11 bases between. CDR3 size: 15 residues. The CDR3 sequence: CAISESRAGDYGYTF. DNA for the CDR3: TGTGCCATCAGTGAGTCGCGGGCAGGGGACTATGGCTACACCTTC.

The CDR3 DNA sequence: TGTGCCAGCAGCTTAACCGAGACTAATGAAAAACTGTTTTTT. As protein: CASSLTETNEKLFF. V is TRBV7-9 and J is TRBJ1-4; D remains ambiguous. CDR1 and CDR2 (germline): SEHNR, FQNEAQ (reference sequence). V lost 2 bases and J lost 2, with 6 bases in between. The CDR3 consists of 14 residues.

In nucleotides, the CDR3 is TGTGCCAGTCACACCACGGGACAGGGGATCCACGAGCAGTACTTC. Translation gives CASHTTGQGIHEQYF. The chain has TRBV28 and TRBJ2-7; 10 bases map to TRBD1. Germline assignment: CDR1 MDHEN and CDR2 SYDVKM. The CDR3 loop spans 15 amino acids. Germline trimming cut 9 bases from V and 5 bases from J; bases unmatched to any gene: 13.

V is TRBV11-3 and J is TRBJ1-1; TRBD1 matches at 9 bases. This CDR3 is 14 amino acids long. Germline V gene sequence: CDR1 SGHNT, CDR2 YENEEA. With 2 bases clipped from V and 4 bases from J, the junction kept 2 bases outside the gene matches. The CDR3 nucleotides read TGTGCCAGCAGCTTAATACAGGGGGCCACTGAAGCTTTCTTT. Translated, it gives CASSLIQGATEAFF.

CDR3 amino acids: CASSRGLEQYF. DNA of the CDR3: TGTGCCAGCAGTAGGGGGCTGGAGCAGTACTTC. The V call is TRBV25-1, the J call TRBJ2-7, with 7 positions matching TRBD1. The germline gives CDR1 MGHDK, CDR2 SYGVNS. This CDR3 has 11 amino acids. V lost 5 bases to trimming and J lost 7 bases; unmatched junction nucleotides: 2.

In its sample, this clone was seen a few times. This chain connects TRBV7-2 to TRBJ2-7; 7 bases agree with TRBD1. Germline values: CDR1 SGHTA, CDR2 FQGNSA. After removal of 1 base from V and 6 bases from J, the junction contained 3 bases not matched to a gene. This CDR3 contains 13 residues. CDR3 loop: CASSLGGGVEQYF. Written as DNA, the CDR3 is TGTGCCAGCAGCTTAGGAGGGGGCGTCGAGCAGTACTTC.

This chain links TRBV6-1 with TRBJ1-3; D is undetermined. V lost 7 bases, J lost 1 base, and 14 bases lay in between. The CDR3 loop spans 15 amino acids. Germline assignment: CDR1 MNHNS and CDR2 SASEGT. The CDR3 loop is CASTGVVKSGNTIYF. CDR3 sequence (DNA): TGTGCCAGCACCGGTGTTGTCAAATCTGGAAACACCATATATTTT.

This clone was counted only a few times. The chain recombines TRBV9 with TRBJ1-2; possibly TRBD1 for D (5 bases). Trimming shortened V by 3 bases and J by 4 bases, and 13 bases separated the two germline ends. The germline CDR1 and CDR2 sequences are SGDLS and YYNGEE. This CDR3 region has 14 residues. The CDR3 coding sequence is TGTGCCAGCAGCGAAGATGCAGGGCGCTATGGCTACACCTTC. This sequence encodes CASSEDAGRYGYTF.

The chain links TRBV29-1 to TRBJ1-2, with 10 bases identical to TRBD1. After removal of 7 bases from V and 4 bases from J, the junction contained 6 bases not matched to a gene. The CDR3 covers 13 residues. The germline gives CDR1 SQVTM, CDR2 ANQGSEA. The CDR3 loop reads CSAHWTGGYGYTF. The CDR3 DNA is TGCAGCGCACATTGGACAGGGGGCTATGGCTACACCTTC.

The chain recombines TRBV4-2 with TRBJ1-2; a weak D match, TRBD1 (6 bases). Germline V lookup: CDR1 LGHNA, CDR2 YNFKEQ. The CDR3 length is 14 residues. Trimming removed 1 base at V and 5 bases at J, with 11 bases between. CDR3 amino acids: CASSQAGAEYGYTF. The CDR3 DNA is TGTGCCAGCAGCCAAGCAGGGGCAGAGTATGGCTACACCTTC.

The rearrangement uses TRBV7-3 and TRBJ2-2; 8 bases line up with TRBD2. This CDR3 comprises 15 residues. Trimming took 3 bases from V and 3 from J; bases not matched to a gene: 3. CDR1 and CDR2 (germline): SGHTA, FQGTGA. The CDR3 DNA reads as TGTGCCAGCAGCTTCTTTAGCGGGGACACCGGGGAGCTGTTTTTT. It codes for CASSFFSGDTGELFF.

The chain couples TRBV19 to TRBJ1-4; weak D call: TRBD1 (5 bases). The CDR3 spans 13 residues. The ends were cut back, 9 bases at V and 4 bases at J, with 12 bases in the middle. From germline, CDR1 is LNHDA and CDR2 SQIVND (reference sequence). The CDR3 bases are TGTGCCAGCTCCGACAGAGTTAATGAAAAACTGTTTTTT. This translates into CASSDRVNEKLFF.

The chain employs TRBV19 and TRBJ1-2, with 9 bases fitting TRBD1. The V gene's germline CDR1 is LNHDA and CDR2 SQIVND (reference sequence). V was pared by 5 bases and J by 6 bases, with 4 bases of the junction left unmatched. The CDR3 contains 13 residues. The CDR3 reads CASSDRDRDGYTF. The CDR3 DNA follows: TGTGCCAGTAGTGACCGGGACAGGGATGGCTACACCTTC.